Below are 15 T cell receptor beta chains sequenced from a single sample in a study of CD8 T cells in Susac syndrome. A quantity of 0.5 to 1 ug RNA underwent reverse transcription using random hexamers. TCRdb re-called the immunoSEQ multiplex PCR reads with MiXCR, one entry per CDR3 protein. The table has about 210,000 distinct CDR3 sequences, 90% to 95% seen once. The material sequenced was CD4+ T cells from PBMCs. The origin of the receptors is a human donor in good health.

The J gene is TRBJ1-1, the V gene TRBV29-1; perhaps TRBD1 as D (5 bases). Germline CDR1 reads SQVTM; CDR2 reads ANQGSEA. The V end was cut by 4 bases, the J end by 1 base, with 10 bases between. The CDR3 has 13 residues. In DNA, the CDR3 is TGCAGCGTTGTGTGGGGGAGGAACACTGAAGCTTTCTTT. Amino acid sequence: CSVVWGRNTEAFF.

CDR3 coding DNA: TGCAGTACTAAACGTCGGGGGCAATACGAGCAGTACGTC. Its translation: CSTKRRGQYEQYV. V gene TRBV20-1 combines with J gene TRBJ2-7; D possibly uses TRBD1 or TRBD2 (6 bases each). The CDR3 is 13 residues long. Per the germline V gene, CDR1 is DFQATT and CDR2 is SNEGSKA (reference sequence). Trimming removed 8 bases from V and 4 bases from J, with 18 bases in between.

The genes are TRBV6-2 or TRBV6-3 and TRBJ2-5; D gene ambiguous. This CDR3 comprises 15 residues. Germline V gives CDR1 MNHEY, CDR2 SVGEGT. The ends were cut back, 2 bases at V and 5 bases at J, with 15 bases in the middle. CDR3 DNA: TGTGCCAGCAGTTACGGAGTCATCGGCACGGAGACCCAGTACTTC. This gives the protein CASSYGVIGTETQYF.

The chain employs TRBV5-1 and TRBJ1-1; perhaps TRBD1 as D (5 bases). Trimming stripped 4 bases from V and 8 bases from J, with 15 bases between. Germline V gene lookup returns CDR1 SGHRS and CDR2 YFSETQ. The CDR3 extends over 13 amino acids. The CDR3 sequence: CASSREGGEEAFF. The CDR3 DNA reads as TGCGCCAGCAGCCGGGAGGGAGGGGAGGAAGCTTTCTTT.

A single count supports this clonotype. V gene TRBV3-1 combines with J gene TRBJ2-4; possibly TRBD1 or TRBD2 for D (6 bases each). The V end lost 0 bases, the J end lost 6 bases, and 18 bases lay between the germline ends. CDR1 LGHDT and CDR2 YNNKEL come from the germline V gene (reference sequence). The CDR3 has 17 residues. The DNA for the CDR3 is TGTGCCAGCAGCCAAGAAGATCGGGGGCGAGTAAGAAACATTCAGTACTTC. Residues: CASSQEDRGRVRNIQYF.

The chain recombines TRBV14 with TRBJ2-7; TRBD1 agrees at 9 bases. V lost 0 bases and J lost 4; bases outside the gene matches: 10. The germline CDR1 and CDR2 sequences are SGHDN and FVKESK. This CDR3 is built from 17 residues. The CDR3 sequence is CASSQDSGRDRVYEQYF. In nucleotides, the CDR3 is TGTGCCAGCAGCCAAGATTCGGGGCGGGACAGGGTTTACGAGCAGTACTTC.

The genes are TRBV9 and TRBJ1-1; TRBD1 aligns across 8 bases. V lost 1 base to trimming and J lost 4 bases; unmatched junction nucleotides: 12. Germline V gene lookup returns CDR1 SGDLS and CDR2 YYNGEE. CDR3 size: 17 residues. The CDR3 protein is CASSVSGTGTGGTEAFF. CDR3 nucleotides: TGTGCCAGCAGCGTAAGCGGGACAGGAACTGGTGGCACTGAAGCTTTCTTT.

This clonotype was seen only once. The V and J genes are TRBV20-1 and TRBJ1-3, with TRBD1 matching 7 bases. The germline V gene has CDR1 DFQATT and CDR2 SNEGSKA (reference sequence). V was clipped by 1 base and J by 4 bases; unmatched bases: 7. The CDR3 covers 15 residues. CDR3 loop: CSARAPTGYGNTIYF. In DNA, the CDR3 is TGCAGTGCTAGAGCTCCGACAGGGTACGGAAACACCATATATTTT.

This clonotype was detected a few times. This rearrangement joins TRBV19 to TRBJ1-5; no reliable D call. This CDR3 is built from 18 residues. Trimming pared 7 bases from V and 0 bases from J, leaving 22 bases between. Per the germline V gene, CDR1 is LNHDA and CDR2 is SQIVND (reference sequence). CDR3 residues: CASTRGSWGDYSNQPQHF. Written as DNA, the CDR3 is TGTGCCAGTACTAGAGGCTCCTGGGGAGATTATAGCAATCAGCCCCAGCATTTT.

The chain employs TRBV3-1 and TRBJ2-3, with 7 bases fitting TRBD2. Per germline, CDR1 LGHDT and CDR2 YNNKEL (reference sequence). The CDR3 sequence is 15 residues long. Losses at the gene ends were 4 bases for V and 0 bases for J; bases not matched to a gene: 4. CDR3 loop: CASSPSGDSTDTQYF. The CDR3 region has the DNA TGTGCCAGCAGCCCAAGCGGGGATAGCACAGATACGCAGTATTTT.

The chain carries TRBV6-5 and TRBJ2-7; 8 bases fit TRBD2. The J segment lost 3 bases and the V segment lost 4 bases, leaving 8 bases of the junction unmatched. Germline V CDR1 and CDR2: MNHEY, SVGAGI. This CDR3 contains 15 residues. The CDR3 coding sequence is TGTGCCAGCAGTTTTTCCCGGACTAGCTTCTACGAGCAGTACTTC. Translation: CASSFSRTSFYEQYF.

The chain recombines TRBV5-1 with TRBJ1-2; no clear D. V lost 0 bases and J 2 bases, leaving 14 bases between the germline ends. Germline V gene lookup returns CDR1 SGHRS and CDR2 YFSETQ. The CDR3 loop spans 16 amino acids. CDR3 amino acids: CASSLDAVTSNYGYTF. The CDR3 nucleotides read TGCGCCAGCAGCTTGGACGCAGTGACTTCAAACTATGGCTACACCTTC.

The chain is built from TRBV4-2 and TRBJ2-1; 8 bases are shared with TRBD2. Germline lookup yields CDR1 LGHNA and CDR2 YNFKEQ. The CDR3 contains 17 residues. V gave up 0 bases and J gave up 7 bases; unmatched junction bases: 11. CDR3 in amino acids: CASSQEVAGPFLNEQFF. The CDR3 nucleotides read TGTGCCAGCAGCCAAGAAGTAGCGGGGCCCTTTCTGAATGAGCAGTTCTTC.

This rearrangement joins TRBV3-1 to TRBJ1-6; tentatively, D is TRBD1 (5 bases). CDR3 length: 15 amino acids. The germline V gene encodes CDR1 LGHDT and CDR2 YNNKEL (reference sequence). The germline V and J ends were trimmed by 4 bases and 7 bases, with 14 bases remaining between them. The CDR3: CASSPGGQANSPLHF. In DNA form, the CDR3 reads TGTGCCAGCAGCCCAGGCGGACAAGCAAATTCACCCCTCCACTTT.

The chain couples TRBV27 to TRBJ2-1; 8 bases align to TRBD2. The CDR3 sequence is 16 residues long. Germline trimming cut 6 bases from V and 9 bases from J; bases unmatched to any gene: 16. The V gene's germline CDR1 is MNHEY and CDR2 SMNVEV (reference sequence). The CDR3 protein is CASSIVPGLGLGEQFF. The CDR3 region has the DNA TGTGCCAGCAGCATAGTCCCGGGACTAGGCCTCGGTGAGCAGTTCTTC.